This T cell receptor beta chain was found in a study of regulatory T cells in long-lasting Graves disease. For the study at large: Graves' patients diagnosed newly had used antithyroid drugs under 3 months.

Regarding time point: newly diagnosed GD, antithyroid drugs for less than 3 months. Construction of the TCR library relied on RNA isolated from PBMCs. General study findings and limits: Thyroid tissue went unexamined; only peripheral blood was analyzed. Those with persistent Graves' had less TCR diversity than newly diagnosed patients.

In its sample, this clonotype was seen many times. Its target is not known. In building TCR beta libraries, iRepertoire HTBI primers were used together with Arm-PCR of CDR3 regions. TCRdb used MiXCR to reprocess the multiplex PCR reads, holding one entry per CDR3 protein. The sample includes hundreds of thousands of distinct CDR3 sequences, around a sixth of them seen just once. The V gene end was trimmed by 8 bases and the J gene end by 10 bases; junction bases not matched to a gene: 10. This CDR3 has 13 amino acids. Germline V lookup: CDR1 MNHNS, CDR2 SASEGT. This chain connects TRBV6-1 to TRBJ2-1; 8 nucleotides line up with TRBD1. This clonotype originated in a female donor with Graves disease. Sample: peripheral blood mononuclear cells (PBMCs), taken at new diagnosis, from a patient treated with antithyroid drugs. The CDR3 DNA follows: TGTGCCAGCGGTACAGGGGGTTATTCCGAGCAGTTCTTC. Translating it yields CASGTGGYSEQFF.